The 30 T cell receptor beta chains below come from one sample, sequenced in a study of glioma-infiltrating T cells after dendritic cell vaccination (dated by TCRdb to about 2016). In light of the paper, this sample's time point label describes: after dendritic cell vaccination, including at tumor progression/relapse. Libraries were constructed by the immunoSEQ multiplex PCR assay. TCRdb limited this immuneACCESS table to in-frame rearrangements with V and J called. A share of clones is missing; checked studies link under half to unresolved V genes, and the rest is unexplained. The sample table lists roughly 62,000 clones, about 79% of them with a count of one. The ten top clones hold about a sixth of the sample. The sample in question was blood, obtained after dendritic cell vaccination. All receptors derive from a human donor with glioblastoma.

This clone was seen a few times. The rearrangement uses TRBV4-1 and TRBJ1-3; TRBD1 aligns across 7 bases. CDR1 and CDR2 from the germline V gene are MGHRA and YSYEKL. With 1 base clipped from V and 2 bases from J, the junction kept 8 bases outside the gene matches. The CDR3 totals 17 residues. CDR3 residues: CASSQGFVQGTGNTIYF. The CDR3 bases are TGCGCCAGCAGCCAAGGCTTTGTACAGGGGACTGGAAACACCATATATTTT.

The rearrangement uses TRBV7-2 and TRBJ1-4; D is perhaps TRBD1 (5 bases). Germline assignment: CDR1 SGHTA and CDR2 FQGNSA. This CDR3 is 16 amino acids long. Trimming shortened V by 1 base and J by 0 bases, and 9 bases separated the two germline ends. CDR3 DNA sequence: TGTGCCAGCAGCTTAGGAAGGGGCCCAACTAATGAAAAACTGTTTTTT. Translating gives CASSLGRGPTNEKLFF.

The chain has TRBV27 and TRBJ1-6, with D unclear. The V end was cut by 2 bases, the J end by 13 bases, with 9 bases between. CDR3 length equals 12 residues. Germline CDR1 and CDR2: MNHEY and SMNVEV (reference sequence). CDR3 bases: TGTGCCAGCAGTTTAGTCGGTGGTCCCCTCCACTTT. It yields the protein CASSLVGGPLHF.

The rearrangement joins TRBV19 to TRBJ2-2; 12 bases match TRBD2. Looked up from germline, CDR1 is LNHDA and CDR2 is SQIVND (reference sequence). V was pared by 6 bases and J by 6 bases, with 2 bases of the junction left unmatched. CDR3 size: 14 residues. CDR3 DNA: TGTGCCAGTAGAGGACTAGCGGGGTCCGGGGAGCTGTTTTTT. It specifies CASRGLAGSGELFF.

This chain uses TRBV6-1 with TRBJ2-5; D may be TRBD2 (6 bases). The DNA end is a closer match to TRBJ2-7, so the J assignment may be wrong. The germline V gene has CDR1 MNHNS and CDR2 SASEGT. The CDR3 runs to 18 residues. CDR3 loop: CASSEGPSGSGDSYEQYF. The DNA of the CDR3 is TGTGCCAGCAGTGAAGGGCCCTCAGGTAGCGGAGATTCCTACGAGCAGTACTTC.

This chain uses TRBV5-1 with TRBJ2-1; 8 bases are shared with TRBD1. This CDR3 has 16 amino acids. V shed 9 bases and J 6 bases; nucleotides not matched to a gene: 17. Germline assignment: CDR1 SGHRS and CDR2 YFSETQ. DNA for the CDR3: TGCGCCACCAGGAACAACAGGGGGTCTATGGTCAATGAGCAGTTCTTC. Amino acid sequence: CATRNNRGSMVNEQFF. Together with reference TRBV5-1 and TRBJ2-1, the CDR3 gives the full variable domain: KAGVTQTPRYLIKTRGQQVTLSCSPISGHRSVSWYQQTPGQGLQFLFEYFSETQRNKGNFPGRFSGRQFSNSRSEMNVSTLELGDSALYLCATRNNRGSMVNEQFFGPGTRLTVL.

The chain carries TRBV30 and TRBJ2-3; TRBD1 is a possible D gene (6 bases). Trimming took 5 bases from V and 0 from J, leaving 12 bases between them. Germline V gives CDR1 GTSNPN, CDR2 SVGIG (reference sequence). The CDR3 extends over 14 amino acids. CDR3 sequence (DNA): TGTGCCTGGGAACGTGGACAGAGCACAGATACGCAGTATTTT. This codes for CAWERGQSTDTQYF.

V gene TRBV10-3 combines with J gene TRBJ1-2; possible D gene TRBD1, 6 bases. The CDR3 runs to 12 residues. Germline values: CDR1 ENHRY, CDR2 SYGVKD. The V end was cut by 7 bases, the J end by 9 bases, with 15 bases between. For the CDR3, the DNA is TGTGCCATCAACGACGGACAGCAGAGCTACACCTTC. Encoded protein: CAINDGQQSYTF.

The chain has TRBV18 and TRBJ1-2; D remains ambiguous. The V gene lost 4 bases and the J gene lost 6 bases, with 18 bases spanning the gap. The germline CDR1 and CDR2 sequences are KGHSH and LQKENI. The CDR3 spans 15 residues. In DNA, the CDR3 is TGTGCCAGCTCACGCGCGCGGGCTAGCGTAGATGGCTACACCTTC. This encodes CASSRARASVDGYTF.

The rearrangement uses TRBV10-1 and TRBJ2-3, with D maybe TRBD2 (6 bases). CDR1 is WNHNN and CDR2 is SYGVQD in the germline V gene (reference sequence). CDR3 length: 14 amino acids. Trimming removed 6 bases at V and 4 bases at J, with 14 bases between. CDR3 sequence reads: CASSLGLLADTQYF. DNA for the CDR3: TGCGCCAGCAGCTTGGGACTCCTGGCAGATACGCAGTATTTT.

V and J are TRBV4-3 and TRBJ1-6; a weak D match, TRBD1 (5 bases). Per the germline V gene, CDR1 is LGHNA and CDR2 is YSLEER. Trimming stripped 4 bases from V and 13 bases from J, with 14 bases between. The CDR3 length is 13 residues. CDR3 in DNA: TGCGCCAGCAGCCCCATAGGGGTTTCCCCCCTCCACTTT. It specifies CASSPIGVSPLHF.

DNA of the CDR3: TGCGCCAGCAGCTTGGGGCAGGGAACTAATGAAAAACTGTTTTTT. Protein product: CASSLGQGTNEKLFF. The chain combines TRBV5-1 with TRBJ1-4, with D perhaps matching TRBD1 (5 bases). Germline V gives CDR1 SGHRS, CDR2 YFSETQ. The V end was cut by 0 bases, the J end by 1 base, with 7 bases between. The CDR3 consists of 15 residues.

The V and J genes are TRBV15 and TRBJ1-5, with TRBD1 matching 7 bases. The CDR3 sequence is 17 residues long. CDR1 is LNHNV and CDR2 is YYDKDF in the germline V gene (reference sequence). The V segment lost 0 bases and the J segment 3 bases; nucleotides outside the gene matches: 8. The CDR3 sequence is CATSRDYRGGINQPQHF. DNA for the CDR3: TGTGCCACCAGCAGAGATTACAGGGGAGGCATCAATCAGCCCCAGCATTTT.

The J gene is TRBJ1-5, the V gene TRBV6-5; D gene unclear. CDR1 and CDR2 (germline): MNHEY, SVGAGI. This CDR3 region has 15 residues. With 6 bases removed from V and 6 bases from J, the gap between germline ends came to 18 bases. In nucleotides, the CDR3 is TGTGCCAGCAGCCCCAACTGGTTGAGTGGTCAGCCCCAGCATTTT. This gives the protein CASSPNWLSGQPQHF.

The chain has TRBV5-6 and TRBJ1-4, with D possibly being TRBD1 (5 bases). The CDR3 contains 15 residues. The germline CDR1 and CDR2 sequences are SGHDT and YYEEEE. Deletions cut 4 bases from V and 1 base from J, with 11 bases between. In nucleotides, the CDR3 is TGTGCCAGCAGCCCGTGGGGGGGAACTAATGAAAAACTGTTTTTT. This codes for CASSPWGGTNEKLFF.

The rearrangement uses TRBV10-1 and TRBJ2-2; TRBD1 is a possible D gene (5 bases). The CDR3 consists of 17 residues. The ends were cut back, 0 bases at V and 1 base at J, with 12 bases in the middle. Germline V lookup: CDR1 WNHNN, CDR2 SYGVQD (reference sequence). CDR3 nucleotide sequence: TGCGCCAGCAGTGAGTCGTTATGGGGCCGGAACACCGGGGAGCTGTTTTTT. Its protein is CASSESLWGRNTGELFF.

This chain joins TRBV6-5 and TRBJ1-1; D perhaps matches TRBD1 (6 bases). The germline V and J ends were trimmed by 7 bases and 3 bases, with 12 bases remaining between them. The germline V gene has CDR1 MNHEY and CDR2 SVGAGI. The CDR3 is 13 residues long. The CDR3 coding sequence is TGTGCCAGCATAAGGGGGGGGCACACTGAAGCTTTCTTT. This gives the protein CASIRGGHTEAFF.

The chain links TRBV2 to TRBJ2-3; 9 bases are shared with TRBD1. This CDR3 comprises 15 residues. Per the germline V gene, CDR1 is SNHLY and CDR2 is FYNNEI. Trimming took 5 bases from V and 1 from J; bases not matched to a gene: 4. DNA of the CDR3: TGTGCCAGCAGTTGGACAGGGGCTGGCACAGATACGCAGTATTTT. Encoded protein: CASSWTGAGTDTQYF.

As to this clone: One end of the junction is discordant with germline, which a read error may explain. Other DNA sequences in the sample encode the same CDR3. V usage is TRBV7-6 and J usage is TRBJ1-4, with no clear D. The CDR3 has 13 amino acids. Per the germline V gene, CDR1 is SGHVS and CDR2 is FNYEAQ. CDR3 region: CASSPRPGEKLFF. The CDR3 nucleotides are TGTGCTAGCAGCCCGAGGCCGGGTGAAAAACTGTTTTTT.

This clone turned up a few times. This sequence joins TRBV4-2 and TRBJ1-2; D is uncertain. Germline V gene lookup returns CDR1 LGHNA and CDR2 YNFKEQ. The CDR3 is made up of 15 amino acids. V was shortened by 2 bases and J by 4 bases, with 14 bases between the two germline ends. This CDR3 is CASSQNDNPSYGYTF. In nucleotides, the CDR3 is TGTGCCAGCAGCCAAAATGACAATCCCTCCTATGGCTACACCTTC.

The V call is TRBV6-1, the J call TRBJ2-7; D perhaps matches TRBD2 (5 bases). V was pared by 6 bases and J by 6 bases, with 12 bases between. The CDR3 length is 12 residues. Germline values: CDR1 MNHNS, CDR2 SASEGT. This CDR3 is CASSLGSSEQYF. The CDR3 DNA reads TGTGCCAGCAGCCTTGGGAGCTCCGAGCAGTACTTC.

The rearrangement uses TRBV7-2 and TRBJ1-6; D is uncertain. Trimming shortened V by 5 bases and J by 0 bases, and 14 bases separated the two germline ends. This CDR3 has 17 amino acids. Germline values: CDR1 SGHTA, CDR2 FQGNSA. The CDR3 loop reads CASSPLAGSSYNSPLHF. Written as DNA, the CDR3 is TGTGCCAGCAGCCCACTGGCAGGCAGCTCCTATAATTCACCCCTCCACTTT.

The chain links TRBV11-3 to TRBJ2-5; 12 bases agree with TRBD2. The ends lost 3 bases at V and 5 bases at J; junction bases unmatched: 7. The germline V gene has CDR1 SGHNT and CDR2 YENEEA. CDR3 length equals 16 residues. The CDR3 bases are TGTGCCAGCAGCTTGGAGCTAGCGGGGGGGTTTGAGACCCAGTACTTC. This gives the protein CASSLELAGGFETQYF.

V usage is TRBV29-1 and J usage is TRBJ2-6; 7 nucleotides align to TRBD1. The length of the CDR3 is 16 residues. The germline V gene has CDR1 SQVTM and CDR2 ANQGSEA. V trimming: 4 bases; J trimming: 0 bases; junction bases outside the gene matches: 6. In DNA form, the CDR3 reads TGCAGCGTTGGAGGGGGCAGAGCCTCTGGGGCCAACGTCCTGACTTTC. Translating gives CSVGGGRASGANVLTF.

The chain carries TRBV9 and TRBJ2-1, with D possibly TRBD1 on 6 matching bases. The V gene's germline CDR1 is SGDLS and CDR2 YYNGEE. CDR3 length: 16 residues. V was trimmed by 3 bases and J by 0 bases, leaving 13 bases between them. The CDR3 loop reads CASSAPDRSSYNEQFF. For the CDR3, the DNA is TGTGCCAGCAGCGCCCCAGACAGGAGCTCCTACAATGAGCAGTTCTTC.

This clone was recorded once. The rearrangement joins TRBV15 to TRBJ2-7, with D uncertain. The V gene lost 0 bases and the J gene lost 9 bases, with 9 bases spanning the gap. Germline CDR1 is LNHNV and CDR2 is YYDKDF (reference sequence). The CDR3 extends over 12 amino acids. The chain's CDR3 is CATSREYFPQYF. Written as DNA, the CDR3 is TGTGCCACCAGCAGAGAATACTTTCCGCAGTACTTC.

This chain joins TRBV19 and TRBJ1-6, with 7 bases identical to TRBD1. This CDR3 has 14 residues. V gave up 2 bases and J gave up 8 bases; unmatched junction bases: 3. The germline V gene encodes CDR1 LNHDA and CDR2 SQIVND (reference sequence). CDR3 nucleotides: TGTGCCAGTAGTATAACAGGGGATGATTCACCCCTCCACTTT. Translation gives CASSITGDDSPLHF. Looking up the rest from reference TRBV19 and TRBJ1-6 gives the full variable domain: DGGITQSPKYLFRKEGQNVTLSCEQNLNHDAMYWYRQDPGQGLRLIYYSQIVNDFQKGDIAEGYSVSREKKESFPLTVTSAQKNPTAFYLCASSITGDDSPLHFGNGTRLTVT.

The V and J genes are TRBV14 and TRBJ1-1; D gene ambiguous. CDR1 is SGHDN, CDR2 FVKESK, per germline. Trimming took 3 bases from V and 0 from J, leaving 14 bases between them. CDR3 size: 16 residues. The CDR3 loop is CASSHAGIPLNTEAFF. Here the CDR3 DNA reads TGTGCCAGCAGCCATGCGGGGATCCCTTTGAACACTGAAGCTTTCTTT.

This clone was counted a few times. The chain links TRBV7-9 to TRBJ1-4; TRBD1 is a possible D gene (6 bases). Between the trimmed V and J ends, which lost 4 bases and 10 bases, there was a span of 22 bases. The CDR3 sequence is 16 residues long. Germline assignment: CDR1 SEHNR and CDR2 FQNEAQ (reference sequence). The CDR3 DNA reads as TGTGCCAGCAGCTACCACCAAGGCTCCAGGGGAGCAAAACTGTTTTTT. Its protein is CASSYHQGSRGAKLFF.

J is TRBJ2-2 and V is TRBV4-1; 9 bases align to TRBD2. V dropped 1 base and J dropped 0; count of bases not matched to a gene: 6. Germline CDR1 is MGHRA and CDR2 is YSYEKL. CDR3 length equals 18 residues. In DNA, the CDR3 is TGCGCCAGCAGCCAAGGACATTTAGCGGGGGCGAACACCGGGGAGCTGTTTTTT. This sequence encodes CASSQGHLAGANTGELFF.